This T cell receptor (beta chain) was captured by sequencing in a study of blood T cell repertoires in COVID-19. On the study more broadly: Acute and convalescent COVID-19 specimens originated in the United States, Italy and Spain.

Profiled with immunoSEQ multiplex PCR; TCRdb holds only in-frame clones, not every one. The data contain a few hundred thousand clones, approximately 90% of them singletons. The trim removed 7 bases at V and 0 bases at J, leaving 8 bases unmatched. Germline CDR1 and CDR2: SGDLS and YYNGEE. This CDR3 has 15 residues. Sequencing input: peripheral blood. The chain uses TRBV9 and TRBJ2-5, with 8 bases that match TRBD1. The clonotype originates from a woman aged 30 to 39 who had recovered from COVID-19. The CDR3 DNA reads TGTGCCAGCGGGCCTCTGGGACAGGACCAAGAGACCCAGTACTTC. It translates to CASGPLGQDQETQYF.